This TCR beta chain was obtained from a study of T cells in Graves' hyperthyroidism and ophthalmopathy. The wider study: Pretreatment peripheral blood was obtained at initial diagnosis.

Amplification yielded TCR beta CDR3 regions, with RNA transcripts as the source. First-round RT-PCR of the TCR CDR3 relied on the HTBI primer set. TCRdb called the multiplex PCR reads again in MiXCR, with one record for every CDR3 protein. This repertoire shows about 350,000 distinct CDR3 sequences, approximately 15% found once; its top ten account for roughly 25%. CDR3 size: 13 residues. CDR1 is SGHTA and CDR2 is FQGNSA in the germline V gene. V lost 5 bases and J lost 3, with 10 bases in between. This clonotype was detected ten times or more. Hyperthyroidism patients were newly diagnosed, had disease duration under 2 months, and were aged 18 to 65 years.

The source of this sequence is a woman under 40 with Graves' hyperthyroidism. What was sequenced was blood. The chain combines TRBV7-2 with TRBJ2-5, with TRBD2 as a possible D gene (5 bases). The CDR3 nucleotides read TGTGCCAGCAGCCTGACTAAAGAAGAGACCCAGTACTTC. It is translated as CASSLTKEETQYF. Based on the CDR3 plus reference TRBV7-2 and TRBJ2-5, the full variable domain is GAGVSQSPSNKVTEKGKDVELRCDPISGHTALYWYRQSLGQGLEFLIYFQGNSAPDKSGLPSDRFSAERTGGSVSTLTIQRTQQEDSAVYLCASSLTKEETQYFGPGTRLLVL.